The next 27 T cell receptor beta chains were all read from a single sample in a study of blood T cell repertoires in COVID-19. TCRdb keeps only in-frame clones here, not all; method: immunoSEQ multiplex PCR. The data contain around 190,000 clones, roughly 76% of them singletons. Material for sequencing was peripheral blood. These receptors all come from a woman aged 40 to 50 with COVID-19, enrolled during active disease.

The table lists this clone with a few counts. This chain connects TRBV4-1 to TRBJ2-7; 10 nucleotides line up with TRBD2. The length of the CDR3 is 14 residues. Germline assignment: CDR1 MGHRA and CDR2 YSYEKL. The trim removed 4 bases at V and 5 bases at J, leaving 5 bases unmatched. DNA of the CDR3: TGCGCCAGCAGCCTTGAGGGACTAGCGAACGAGCAGTACTTC. Translation gives CASSLEGLANEQYF.

CDR3: CASSFTGNTEAFF. CDR3 DNA: TGTGCCAGTAGTTTCACCGGGAACACTGAAGCTTTCTTT. This rearrangement joins TRBV19 to TRBJ1-1; D is unresolved. There are 13 residues in the CDR3. Germline assignment: CDR1 LNHDA and CDR2 SQIVND (reference sequence). The V and J ends lost 5 bases and 1 base respectively, with 8 bases between them.

The V gene is TRBV4-1, the J gene TRBJ2-1, with 12 bases identical to TRBD2. The CDR3 has 17 amino acids. Trimming cost V 0 bases and J 7 bases; bases outside gene matches: 7. Germline CDR1 and CDR2: MGHRA and YSYEKL. CDR3 region: CASSQDGGLAGLNEQFF. CDR3 nucleotides: TGCGCCAGCAGCCAAGATGGCGGACTAGCGGGATTGAATGAGCAGTTCTTC.

The CDR3 DNA follows: TGTGCCACCAGTGCAGGGCTCGAAGCTTTCTTT. Protein sequence: CATSAGLEAFF. The chain joins TRBV24-1 to TRBJ1-1, with TRBD1 as a possible D gene (5 bases). Trimming removed 5 bases from V and 8 bases from J, with 8 bases in between. The CDR3 is 11 residues long. Germline V gene sequence: CDR1 KGHDR, CDR2 SFDVKD.

This clone was found once. In DNA form, the CDR3 reads TGCGCCAGCAGCTTGGGGGGTAGATCCGGGACTCCGAATTCCTACAATGAGCAGTTCTTC. Translated: CASSLGGRSGTPNSYNEQFF. The chain has TRBV5-1 and TRBJ2-1; tentatively, D is TRBD2 (6 bases). The length of the CDR3 is 20 residues. Germline V gives CDR1 SGHRS, CDR2 YFSETQ. Trimming left V 0 bases short and J 1 base short, with 23 bases between.

The chain combines TRBV6-5 with TRBJ2-2; tentative D call: TRBD1 (5 bases). The CDR3 runs 14 residues. The germline CDR1 and CDR2 sequences are MNHEY and SVGAGI. The V end was cut by 6 bases, the J end by 9 bases, with 17 bases between. The CDR3 protein is CASSRGTQGRELFF. Here the CDR3 DNA reads TGTGCCAGCAGCCGAGGAACCCAGGGTAGGGAGCTGTTTTTT.

The gene calls are TRBV28 and TRBJ2-7, with D unresolved. V lost 3 bases and J 4 bases, leaving 13 bases between the germline ends. Germline V gene lookup returns CDR1 MDHEN and CDR2 SYDVKM. The CDR3 consists of 14 residues. The CDR3 nucleotides are TGTGCCAGCAGTTTCCTAAATAACCATTACGAGCAGTACTTC. Translated, it gives CASSFLNNHYEQYF. Filled out from reference TRBV28 and TRBJ2-7, the complete variable domain reads DVKVTQSSRYLVKRTGEKVFLECVQDMDHENMFWYRQDPGLGLRLIYFSYDVKMKEKGDIPEGYSVSREKKERFSLILESASTNQTSMYLCASSFLNNHYEQYFGPGTRLTVT.

The chain links TRBV7-3 to TRBJ2-5; 7 nucleotides agree with TRBD2. This CDR3 region has 15 residues. Germline V gene data show CDR1 as SGHTA and CDR2 as FQGTGA. V dropped 6 bases and J dropped 3; count of bases not matched to a gene: 10. The CDR3 DNA sequence: TGTGCCAGCAGTCCTGGGAGGGTCGGAAAAGAGACCCAGTACTTC. Translating it yields CASSPGRVGKETQYF.

This chain connects TRBV5-6 to TRBJ2-1; D might be TRBD2 (6 bases). The germline V gene encodes CDR1 SGHDT and CDR2 YYEEEE. V shed 4 bases and J shed 2 bases, with 22 bases lying between them. There are 18 residues in the CDR3. CDR3 coding DNA: TGTGCCAGCAGCCGGCGCCGACAGCCGGGACTGACCTACAATGAGCAGTTCTTC. Residues: CASSRRRQPGLTYNEQFF.

V gene TRBV6-5 combines with J gene TRBJ1-1; D unresolved. The V end was cut by 6 bases, the J end by 1 base, with 9 bases between. This CDR3 is 13 amino acids long. The germline CDR1 and CDR2 sequences are MNHEY and SVGAGI. CDR3 DNA sequence: TGTGCCAGCAGCAGAGACACGAACACTGAAGCTTTCTTT. This sequence encodes CASSRDTNTEAFF.

The chain combines TRBV29-1 with TRBJ1-2; D gene unclear. Germline V CDR1 and CDR2: SQVTM, ANQGSEA. Trimming removed 7 bases from V and 5 bases from J, with 32 bases in between. The CDR3 covers 18 residues. The CDR3 nucleotides are TGCAGCGCGCCGTGGGGTGCCGTAAATGAAGAGGGTGATTATGGCTACACCTTC. Residues: CSAPWGAVNEEGDYGYTF.

The chain uses TRBV7-3 and TRBJ2-1; 13 nucleotides align to TRBD2. The CDR3 has 18 residues. V lost 2 bases, J lost 3 bases, and 7 bases stayed unmatched. Germline V CDR1 and CDR2: SGHTA, FQGTGA. This CDR3 is CASSLSPTSGGNYNEQFF. Written as DNA, the CDR3 is TGTGCCAGCAGCTTATCCCCGACTAGCGGGGGGAACTACAATGAGCAGTTCTTC.

The genes are TRBV2 and TRBJ1-6, with D unclear. Trimming left V 7 bases short and J 8 bases short, with 12 bases between. The CDR3 has 13 amino acids. Germline V gives CDR1 SNHLY, CDR2 FYNNEI. The CDR3 DNA reads TGTGCCAGCAAGTATGAGGGAGATTCACCCCTCCACTTT. Its translation: CASKYEGDSPLHF.

The rearrangement links TRBV10-3 to TRBJ2-5; 7 nucleotides match TRBD2. V shed 6 bases, J shed 5 bases, and the junction held 12 bases outside the gene matches. This CDR3 contains 15 residues. Per germline, CDR1 ENHRY and CDR2 SYGVKD. The CDR3 protein is CAIREGVGAGETQYF. The DNA of the CDR3 is TGTGCCATCAGAGAAGGGGTAGGAGCGGGGGAGACCCAGTACTTC.

Only a few counts were recorded for this clone. The genes are TRBV3-1 (or the pseudogene TRBV3-2) and TRBJ2-1; 16 nucleotides agree with TRBD2. Trimming removed 4 bases from V and 4 bases from J; junction bases left unmatched: 10. Germline CDR1 is LGHDT and CDR2 is YNNKEL (reference sequence). The CDR3 has 19 amino acids. The CDR3 here is CASSPGLAGGHRRYNEQFF. The CDR3 DNA is TGTGCCAGCAGCCCGGGACTAGCGGGGGGGCACCGACGTTACAATGAGCAGTTCTTC.

This sequence joins TRBV12-5 and TRBJ1-2; the D gene is possibly TRBD1 (5 bases). Looked up from germline, CDR1 is LGHNT and CDR2 is FRNRAP. The CDR3 has 11 amino acids. Trimming shortened V by 8 bases and J by 5 bases, and 9 bases separated the two germline ends. CDR3 bases: TGTGCTAGTAGTCGGGGGTATGGCTACACCTTC. Protein product: CASSRGYGYTF.

This clone has more than one count but fewer than ten. The chain recombines TRBV7-9 with TRBJ2-3; a weak D match, TRBD1 (6 bases). Germline loops: CDR1 SEHNR, CDR2 FQNEAQ (reference sequence). V was pared by 5 bases and J by 4 bases, with 16 bases between. The CDR3 length is 15 residues. The CDR3 bases are TGTGCCAGCAGCAGAGGACAGTCAAGGCCAGATACGCAGTATTTT. Encoded protein: CASSRGQSRPDTQYF. Full variable domain (outside the CDR3, taken from reference TRBV7-9 and TRBJ2-3): DTGVSQNPRHKITKRGQNVTFRCDPISEHNRLYWYRQTLGQGPEFLTYFQNEAQLEKSRLLSDRFSAERPKGSFSTLEIQRTEQGDSAMYLCASSRGQSRPDTQYFGPGTRLTVL.

The chain uses TRBV7-3 and TRBJ1-1; TRBD1 is a possible D gene (5 bases). Germline V gives CDR1 SGHTA, CDR2 FQGTGA. This CDR3 is built from 14 residues. The V and J ends lost 1 base and 4 bases respectively, with 10 bases between them. CDR3 amino acids: CASSLNGASTEAFF. CDR3 DNA: TGTGCCAGCAGCTTAAATGGGGCCTCCACTGAAGCTTTCTTT.

This sequence joins TRBV27 and TRBJ1-2; tentative D call: TRBD1 (5 bases). V was cut by 3 bases and J by 2 bases, with 10 bases left in between. Germline V gene data show CDR1 as MNHEY and CDR2 as SMNVEV (reference sequence). The CDR3 consists of 14 residues. The CDR3 region is CASSFSPGNYGYTF. CDR3 DNA sequence: TGTGCCAGCAGTTTTAGTCCAGGGAACTATGGCTACACCTTC.

CDR3 sequence reads: CASSEGDGYTF. Written as DNA, the CDR3 is TGTGCCAGCTCAGAAGGGGATGGCTACACCTTC. V gene TRBV18 combines with J gene TRBJ1-2, with a tentative D call TRBD1 (5 bases). This CDR3 is 11 amino acids long. Germline V gene sequence: CDR1 KGHSH, CDR2 LQKENI. Trimming stripped 5 bases from V and 6 bases from J, with 7 bases between.

This sequence joins TRBV5-8 and TRBJ1-1; TRBD1 matches at 7 bases. Germline values: CDR1 SGHTS, CDR2 YDEGEE. V gave up 0 bases and J gave up 3 bases; unmatched junction bases: 2. The CDR3 is made up of 14 amino acids. The CDR3 DNA is TGTGCCAGCAGCTTGGAGGGGGCCGACACTGAAGCTTTCTTT. Translated, it gives CASSLEGADTEAFF.

V gene TRBV4-1 combines with J gene TRBJ1-1; the D is unclear. Germline loops: CDR1 MGHRA, CDR2 YSYEKL. V was trimmed by 0 bases and J by 7 bases, leaving 18 bases between them. The CDR3 extends over 16 amino acids. The CDR3 protein is CASSQDRPGQRDEAFF. CDR3 sequence (DNA): TGCGCCAGCAGCCAAGATCGCCCTGGGCAACGAGATGAAGCTTTCTTT.

The gene calls are TRBV30 and TRBJ2-7, with 9 bases that match TRBD2. Germline V gives CDR1 GTSNPN, CDR2 SVGIG (reference sequence). With V trimmed by 4 bases and J by 0 bases, 19 bases remained unmatched. The CDR3 length is 19 residues. The CDR3 protein is CAWMNSGQASGVSSYEQYF. CDR3 coding DNA: TGTGCCTGGATGAATAGTGGACAAGCTAGCGGGGTGAGCTCCTACGAGCAGTACTTC.

The V call is TRBV28, the J call TRBJ1-2, with 8 bases fitting TRBD1. The J segment lost 8 bases and the V segment lost 2 bases, leaving 7 bases of the junction unmatched. Germline CDR1 reads MDHEN; CDR2 reads SYDVKM. The CDR3 loop spans 14 amino acids. The CDR3 region has the DNA TGTGCCAGCAGTTTAGGGGCAGGGGGCAGGGGCTACACCTTC. Amino acid sequence: CASSLGAGGRGYTF.

The V gene is TRBV5-6, the J gene TRBJ1-2, with D maybe TRBD1 (5 bases). Trimming removed 4 bases from V and 8 bases from J, with 12 bases in between. Germline CDR1 is SGHDT and CDR2 is YYEEEE. This CDR3 region has 12 residues. CDR3 DNA sequence: TGTGCCAGCAGCCCGGGACTCCGCGGCTACACCTTC. Translated, it gives CASSPGLRGYTF.

The chain employs TRBV3-1 (or the pseudogene TRBV3-2) and TRBJ2-5; TRBD2 might be the D (6 bases). Germline V gives CDR1 LGHDT, CDR2 YNNKEL (reference sequence). This CDR3 is built from 15 residues. Trimming removed 1 base at V and 1 base at J, with 10 bases between. The CDR3 coding sequence is TGTGCCAGCAGCCAAGGGGGCGGGGTCCAAGAGACCCAGTACTTC. Protein product: CASSQGGGVQETQYF.

This clone was picked up one time. The chain uses TRBV28 and TRBJ1-3, with 8 bases that match TRBD1. Trimming at V came to 5 bases and at J to 4 bases, leaving 10 bases not matched to a gene. CDR3 size: 16 residues. Germline CDR1 reads MDHEN; CDR2 reads SYDVKM. CDR3 in DNA: TGTGCCAGCAGTCCGGGACAGGCTATAGGAGGAAACACCATATATTTT. This encodes CASSPGQAIGGNTIYF.